These 8 T cell receptor beta chains were all obtained from the same sample, sequenced in a study of blood T cell repertoires in COVID-19. Some clones are missing from TCRdb's copy, which holds only in-frame ones; the method was immunoSEQ multiplex PCR. The sample lists approximately 100,000 clones, roughly nine tenths occurring once. Sequenced input: peripheral blood. These receptors all come from a woman aged 80 or older with active COVID-19.

The chain joins TRBV6-5 to TRBJ2-2; D uncertain. V gave up 7 bases and J gave up 4 bases, with 10 bases separating them. Germline V gene lookup returns CDR1 MNHEY and CDR2 SVGAGI. The CDR3 is made up of 13 amino acids. The CDR3 nucleotides are TGTGCCAGCAAAACAGCTCCCACCGGGGAGCTGTTTTTT. This encodes CASKTAPTGELFF.

CDR3 region: CASSSTSGNTGELFF. DNA of the CDR3: TGTGCCAGCAGCTCCACCAGCGGGAACACCGGGGAGCTGTTTTTT. The V and J genes are TRBV7-2 and TRBJ2-2, with a weak D call TRBD2 (5 bases). The CDR3 is made up of 15 amino acids. Trimming took 4 bases from V and 1 from J, leaving 10 bases between them. Germline V gene sequence: CDR1 SGHTA, CDR2 FQGNSA.

The rearrangement uses TRBV6-6 and TRBJ2-7, with a weak D call TRBD2 (5 bases). CDR1 and CDR2 from the germline V gene are MNHNY and SVGAGI (reference sequence). This CDR3 has 15 residues. V lost 6 bases and J 2 bases, leaving 17 bases between the germline ends. The CDR3 spells CASRAPERYPYEQYF. The CDR3 nucleotides read TGTGCCAGCAGGGCCCCGGAGCGGTACCCCTACGAGCAGTACTTC.

This chain connects TRBV5-1 to TRBJ2-6, with 7 bases matching TRBD1. The CDR3 sequence is 16 residues long. CDR1 SGHRS and CDR2 YFSETQ come from the germline V gene. The V and J ends lost 0 bases and 3 bases, in that order; junction bases with no gene match: 3. DNA for the CDR3: TGCGCCAGCAGCTTGGCAGGGGGAAGTGGGGCCAACGTCCTGACTTTC. It is translated as CASSLAGGSGANVLTF. The full variable domain, in which reference TRBV5-1 and TRBJ2-6 provide the parts outside the CDR3, is KAGVTQTPRYLIKTRGQQVTLSCSPISGHRSVSWYQQTPGQGLQFLFEYFSETQRNKGNFPGRFSGRQFSNSRSEMNVSTLELGDSALYLCASSLAGGSGANVLTFGAGSRLTVL.

The rearrangement joins TRBV27 to TRBJ2-2; 8 bases are shared with TRBD2. V shed 2 bases and J 1 base; nucleotides not matched to a gene: 3. CDR1 MNHEY and CDR2 SMNVEV come from the germline V gene (reference sequence). There are 16 residues in the CDR3. CDR3 region: CASSLVGRGNTGELFF. For the CDR3, the DNA is TGTGCCAGCAGTTTAGTCGGGAGGGGGAACACCGGGGAGCTGTTTTTT.

V usage is TRBV18 and J usage is TRBJ1-1, with D possibly matching TRBD1 (5 bases). The CDR3 extends over 16 amino acids. The V end was cut by 6 bases, the J end by 5 bases, with 22 bases between. Germline V CDR1 and CDR2: KGHSH, LQKENI. Here the CDR3 DNA reads TGTGCCAGCTCCCCAGAGAGGCAGGGTTTGGGGACTGAAGCTTTCTTT. Amino acid sequence: CASSPERQGLGTEAFF.

This clone occurred a few times. CDR3: CASSLYPRGEKLFF. The CDR3 bases are TGTGCCAGCAGTTTATACCCTAGGGGCGAAAAACTGTTTTTT. The chain is built from TRBV28 and TRBJ1-4, with D tentatively TRBD1 (5 bases). Germline loops: CDR1 MDHEN, CDR2 SYDVKM. With 1 base removed from V and 8 bases from J, the gap between germline ends came to 11 bases. The CDR3 extends over 14 amino acids.

J is TRBJ2-1 and V is TRBV7-3; 8 nucleotides agree with TRBD2. The V gene end was trimmed by 2 bases and the J gene end by 7 bases; junction bases not matched to a gene: 7. The CDR3 is 15 residues long. Germline V gene lookup returns CDR1 SGHTA and CDR2 FQGTGA. The CDR3 is CASSLGAGVGNEQFF. CDR3 nucleotide sequence: TGTGCCAGCAGCTTAGGAGCGGGAGTAGGAAATGAGCAGTTCTTC. The whole variable domain, filled in from reference TRBV7-3 and TRBJ2-1, reads GAGVSQTPSNKVTEKGKYVELRCDPISGHTALYWYRQSLGQGPEFLIYFQGTGAADDSGLPNDRFFAVRPEGSVSTLKIQRTERGDSAVYLCASSLGAGVGNEQFFGPGTRLTVL.